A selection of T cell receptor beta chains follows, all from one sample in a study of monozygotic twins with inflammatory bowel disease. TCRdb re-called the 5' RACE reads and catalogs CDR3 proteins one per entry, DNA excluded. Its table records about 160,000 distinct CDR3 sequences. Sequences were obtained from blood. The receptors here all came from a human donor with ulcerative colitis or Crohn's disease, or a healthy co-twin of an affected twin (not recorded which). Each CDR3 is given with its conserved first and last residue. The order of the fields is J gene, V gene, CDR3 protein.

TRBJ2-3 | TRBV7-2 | CASSLASLYTDTQYF
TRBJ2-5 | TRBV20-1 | CSARDPKTDRSETQYF
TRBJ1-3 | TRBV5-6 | CASSLVSSGNTIYF
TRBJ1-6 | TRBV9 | CASSVSGNYNSPLHF
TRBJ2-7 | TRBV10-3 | CAISEPQKGGTNSYEQYF
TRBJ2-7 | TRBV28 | CASRPPGQGHEQYF
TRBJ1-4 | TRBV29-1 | CSVDRHSLGEKLFF
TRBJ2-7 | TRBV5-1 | CASSFLLPTGRIGYEQYF
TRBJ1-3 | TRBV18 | CASSPPLQGLGNTIYF
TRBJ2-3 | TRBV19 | CASSIDNQGTQYF
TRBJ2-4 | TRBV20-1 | CSAPSPRDRYENIQYF
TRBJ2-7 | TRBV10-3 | CAISGTGGSYEQYF
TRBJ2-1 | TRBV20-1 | CSASRDFSYNEQFF
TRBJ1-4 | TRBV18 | CASSPTEGAGEKLFF
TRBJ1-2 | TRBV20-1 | CSATRQGSTYGYTF
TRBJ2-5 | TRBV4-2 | CASSQDLAGGQETQYF
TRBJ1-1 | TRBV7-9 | CASSFQVMNTEAFF
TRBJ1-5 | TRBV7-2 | CASSLTQGAGQPQHF
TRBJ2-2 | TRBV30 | CASNSGTGRTGELFF
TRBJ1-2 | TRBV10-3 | CAISRDRDNNNYGYTF
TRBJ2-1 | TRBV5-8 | CASRGGASPYNEQFF
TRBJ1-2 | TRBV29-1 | CSAGRTNYGYTF
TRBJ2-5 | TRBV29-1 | CSVGQGGIETQYF
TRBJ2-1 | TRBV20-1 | CSARGGPGNEQFF
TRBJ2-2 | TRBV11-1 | CASSSLNRGQARTGELFF
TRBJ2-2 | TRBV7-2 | CASKTVTGELFF
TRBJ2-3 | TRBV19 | CASTQAPGRNTQYF
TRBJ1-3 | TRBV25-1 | CASSWISGNTIYF
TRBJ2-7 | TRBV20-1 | CSARVLAGESGEQYF
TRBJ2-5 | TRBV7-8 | CASRPSSIPKETQYF
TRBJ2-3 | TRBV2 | CASSESTISTDTQYF
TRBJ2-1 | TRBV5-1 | CASSLGTGLNNEQFF
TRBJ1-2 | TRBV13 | CASSPLRELNYGYTF
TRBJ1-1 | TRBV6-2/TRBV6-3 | CASSYIRNTEAFF
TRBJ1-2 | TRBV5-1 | CASRAVGNYGYTF
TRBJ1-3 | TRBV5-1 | CASSLFAGGSGNTIYF
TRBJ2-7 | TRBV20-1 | CSAKTGGLSSYEQYF
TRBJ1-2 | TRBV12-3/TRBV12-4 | CASSQGFLHGYTF
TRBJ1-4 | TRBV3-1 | CASSRKGPATNEKLFF
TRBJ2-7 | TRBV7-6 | CASSSGNEGYEQYF
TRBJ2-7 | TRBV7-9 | CASSSRTGDRYEQYF
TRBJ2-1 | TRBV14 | CASSQLAGGYNEQFF
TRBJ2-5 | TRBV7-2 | CASSAGLAGPQYF
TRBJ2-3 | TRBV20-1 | CSAPRPGVGTQYF
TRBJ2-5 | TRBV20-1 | CSATGSPTQETQYF
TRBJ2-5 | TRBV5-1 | CASSSGEQETQYF
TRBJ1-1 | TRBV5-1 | CASSLEATGATEAFF
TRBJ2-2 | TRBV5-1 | CASSSLQGAGELFF
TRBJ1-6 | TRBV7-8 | CASSLEGAHNSPLHF
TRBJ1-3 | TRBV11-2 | CASTGRGGNTIYF
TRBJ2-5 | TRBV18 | CASSPLGQGDQETQYF
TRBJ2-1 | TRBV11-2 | CASSFLRQGAASGHNEQFF
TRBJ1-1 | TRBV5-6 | CASSRYRGANTEAFF
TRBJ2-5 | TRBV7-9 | CASSLSHSAQYF
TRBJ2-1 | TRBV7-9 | CASSLRGTRRYNEQFF
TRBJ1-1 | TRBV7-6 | CASSPRWGPGTEAFF
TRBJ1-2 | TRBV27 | CASSPLQLRFYGYTF
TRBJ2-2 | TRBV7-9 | CASRRIGGVDTGELFF
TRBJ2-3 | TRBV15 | CATSREGIIGRGRADTQYF
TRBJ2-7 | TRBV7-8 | CASSLVRVEDEQYF